This is a list of T cell receptor beta chains from one sample in a study of T cell responses to AZD1222 COVID-19 vaccine. Assay: immunoSEQ multiplex PCR; the TCRdb copy retains only in-frame clones and omits some. The data show roughly 200,000 clones, with over 85% seen just once and approximately 0.98% held by the top ten. Sample: peripheral blood, taken 28 days after the second dose of the MenACWY control vaccine. All receptors come from an adult who received the MenACWY meningococcal vaccine as a control. CDR3s include the opening cysteine and the closing phenylalanine or tryptophan. D genes are given only for firm matches. Clone size is not always given. Where it is, it says once, few, many or a class for expanded clones.

once,13,.,TRBV3-1/TRBV3-2,TRBJ1-5,CASSQGGWQPQHF,TGTGCCAGCAGCCAGGGGGGCTGGCAGCCCCAGCATTTT
.,15,.,TRBV6-6,TRBJ1-1,CASSYSMVENTEAFF,TGTGCCAGCAGTTACTCGATGGTAGAGAACACTGAAGCTTTCTTT
.,13,.,TRBV7-9,TRBJ1-1,CASSAGAHTEAFF,TGTGCCAGCAGCGCGGGAGCGCACACTGAAGCTTTCTTT
.,14,TRBD1,TRBV5-1,TRBJ2-1,CASSSLSGGYEQFF,TGCGCCAGCAGCTCTCTCTCAGGGGGCTATGAGCAGTTCTTC
once,14,.,TRBV12-5,TRBJ1-2,CASGTREQMYGYTF,TGTGCTAGTGGGACCCGGGAACAGATGTATGGCTACACCTTC
.,15,.,TRBV19,TRBJ2-2,CASSIVPGHTGELFF,TGTGCCAGTAGTATAGTACCAGGACACACCGGGGAGCTGTTTTTT
.,14,.,TRBV5-8,TRBJ1-1,CASSGDTLNTEAFF,TGTGCCAGCAGCGGGGACACATTGAACACTGAAGCTTTCTTT
.,15,TRBD1,TRBV6-2/TRBV6-3,TRBJ2-2,CASSADRGRAGELFF,TGTGCCAGCAGCGCCGACAGGGGGCGCGCCGGGGAGCTGTTTTTT
.,14,.,TRBV7-9,TRBJ1-1,CASSLEPGNTEAFF,TGTGCCAGCAGCTTAGAACCAGGGAACACTGAAGCTTTCTTT
.,12,.,TRBV30,TRBJ1-6,CAWYRVNSPLHF,TGTGCCTGGTACAGGGTTAATTCACCCCTCCACTTT
few,14,.,TRBV30,TRBJ1-5,CAWSTGTSNQPQHF,TGTGCCTGGAGTACCGGGACAAGCAATCAGCCCCAGCATTTT
.,19,TRBD1,TRBV6-2/TRBV6-3,TRBJ1-6,CASSYTPGQGSPYNSPLHF,TGTGCCAGCAGTTACACACCGGGACAGGGAAGCCCCTATAATTCACCCCTCCACTTT
once,19,TRBD1,TRBV19,TRBJ1-1,CASRTLHRGREVTNTEAFF,TGTGCCAGTAGGACACTTCACAGGGGGCGCGAGGTCACGAACACTGAAGCTTTCTTT
.,12,.,TRBV4-2,TRBJ1-1,CASSQGDGEAFF,TGTGCCAGCAGCCAAGGGGACGGCGAAGCTTTCTTT
.,15,.,TRBV28,TRBJ1-1,CATRSGGTLNTEAFF,TGTGCCACCAGGTCCGGCGGGACTCTGAACACTGAAGCTTTCTTT
.,18,.,TRBV24-1,TRBJ1-6,CATSDPDSPSSYNSPLHF,TGTGCCACCAGTGATCCGGACAGCCCGAGCTCCTATAATTCACCCCTCCACTTT
.,13,.,TRBV6-1,TRBJ1-1,CASSEGVGPEAFF,TGTGCCAGCAGTGAAGGAGTGGGTCCTGAAGCTTTCTTT
.,16,TRBD2,TRBV7-6,TRBJ2-2,CASSLTSGGNTGELFF,TGTGCCAGCAGCTTAACTAGCGGGGGAAACACCGGGGAGCTGTTTTTT
.,11,.,TRBV29-1,TRBJ1-2,CSVAQNYGYTF,TGCAGCGTTGCACAGAACTATGGCTACACCTTC
.,15,.,TRBV7-9,TRBJ1-3,CASSWDTNSGNTIYF,TGTGCCAGCAGCTGGGACACCAACTCTGGAAACACCATATATTTT
.,14,.,TRBV30,TRBJ1-5,CAWSVDYSNQPQHF,TGTGCCTGGAGTGTAGACTATAGCAATCAGCCCCAGCATTTT
.,16,.,TRBV7-2,TRBJ1-1,CASSPRVSRGNTEAFF,TGTGCCAGCAGCCCAAGGGTCAGCCGGGGGAACACTGAAGCTTTCTTT
.,15,.,TRBV6-6,TRBJ1-3,CASSLTVGSGNTIYF,TGTGCCAGCAGCCTAACGGTGGGGTCCGGAAACACCATATATTTT
.,11,.,TRBV30,TRBJ1-2,CAWSPGEGYTF,TGTGCCTGGAGTCCGGGGGAGGGCTACACCTTC
.,15,.,TRBV21-1,TRBJ2-3,CASSESPGGLNTQYF,TGTGCCAGCAGCGAATCCCCCGGGGGGTTGAATACGCAGTATTTT
.,11,.,TRBV24-1,TRBJ2-1,CATSAADEQFF,TGTGCCACCTCCGCGGCAGATGAGCAGTTCTTC
.,14,.,TRBV5-1,TRBJ2-7,CASTMGGPTDEQYF,TGCGCCAGCACCATGGGCGGACCTACCGACGAGCAGTACTTC
.,18,TRBD1,TRBV15,TRBJ2-1,CATSRGMGTGPSYNEQFF,TGTGCCACCAGCAGAGGGATGGGGACAGGGCCCTCCTACAATGAGCAGTTCTTC
.,15,.,TRBV7-9,TRBJ1-4,CASSLATGRYEKLFF,TGTGCCAGCAGCTTAGCTACAGGGCGTTATGAAAAACTGTTTTTT
once,15,.,TRBV7-2,TRBJ1-4,CASSSRPATNEKLFF,TGTGCCAGCAGCTCTCGGCCTGCAACTAATGAAAAACTGTTTTTT
.,17,TRBD2,TRBV5-1,TRBJ2-1,CASSLSPSGGTYNEQFF,TGCGCCAGCAGCCTGAGTCCGAGCGGGGGGACATACAATGAGCAGTTCTTC
.,12,.,TRBV7-9,TRBJ1-1,CASSPWGSEAFF,TGTGCCAGCAGCCCCTGGGGGTCTGAAGCTTTCTTT
.,13,.,TRBV7-9,TRBJ1-2,CASSRPFEVGYTF,TGTGCCAGCAGCCGCCCATTTGAGGTTGGCTACACCTTC
few,14,.,TRBV15,TRBJ1-1,CATSRFSGRTEAFF,TGTGCCACCAGCAGGTTTAGTGGTCGGACTGAAGCTTTCTTT
.,15,TRBD1,TRBV19,TRBJ1-1,CASSPGQGMNTEAFF,TGTGCCAGTAGTCCTGGACAGGGCATGAACACTGAAGCTTTCTTT
.,17,.,TRBV5-1,TRBJ1-3,CASSLTSAGWAGNTIYF,TGCGCCAGCAGCTTGACTTCAGCGGGGTGGGCTGGAAACACCATATATTTT
.,15,.,TRBV19,TRBJ1-6,CASRKIRVDNSPLHF,TGTGCCAGTAGGAAGATAAGGGTAGACAATTCACCCCTCCACTTT
.,15,.,TRBV2,TRBJ1-3,CASSSRGGSGNTIYF,TGTGCCAGCAGTTCACGGGGGGGCTCTGGAAACACCATATATTTT
.,13,.,TRBV12-3/TRBV12-4,TRBJ1-2,CASSFGVADGYTF,TGTGCCAGCAGTTTTGGGGTAGCGGATGGCTACACCTTC
.,10,.,TRBV6-5,TRBJ2-7,CASSLYEQYF,TGTGCCAGCAGTCTCTACGAGCAGTACTTC
.,16,.,TRBV5-1,TRBJ1-4,CASSPRGGGNNEKLFF,TGCGCCAGCAGTCCGAGGGGAGGTGGAAATAATGAAAAACTGTTTTTT